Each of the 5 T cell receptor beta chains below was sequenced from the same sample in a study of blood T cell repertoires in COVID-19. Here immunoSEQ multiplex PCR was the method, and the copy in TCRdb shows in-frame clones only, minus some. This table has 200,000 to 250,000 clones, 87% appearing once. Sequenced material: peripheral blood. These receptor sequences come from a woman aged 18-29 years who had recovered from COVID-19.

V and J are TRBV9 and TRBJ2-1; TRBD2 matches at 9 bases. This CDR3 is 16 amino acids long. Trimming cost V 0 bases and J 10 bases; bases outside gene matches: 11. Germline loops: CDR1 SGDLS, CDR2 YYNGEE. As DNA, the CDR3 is TGTGCCAGCAGCGTAGGTTCAGGGCTAGCGGGAAGCGAGCAGTTCTTC. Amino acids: CASSVGSGLAGSEQFF.

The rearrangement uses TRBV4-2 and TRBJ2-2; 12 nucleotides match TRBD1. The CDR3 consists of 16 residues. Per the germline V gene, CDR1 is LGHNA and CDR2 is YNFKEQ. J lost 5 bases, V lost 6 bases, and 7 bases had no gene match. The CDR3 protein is CASSPGQGARTGELFF. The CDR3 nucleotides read TGTGCCAGCAGTCCGGGACAGGGGGCGCGGACCGGGGAGCTGTTTTTT.

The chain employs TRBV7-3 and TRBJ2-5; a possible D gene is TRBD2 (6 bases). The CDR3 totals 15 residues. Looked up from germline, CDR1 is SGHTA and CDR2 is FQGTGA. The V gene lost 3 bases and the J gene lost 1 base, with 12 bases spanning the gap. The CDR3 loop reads CASSLGPSVQETQYF. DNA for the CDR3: TGTGCCAGCAGCTTGGGTCCTAGCGTCCAAGAGACCCAGTACTTC.

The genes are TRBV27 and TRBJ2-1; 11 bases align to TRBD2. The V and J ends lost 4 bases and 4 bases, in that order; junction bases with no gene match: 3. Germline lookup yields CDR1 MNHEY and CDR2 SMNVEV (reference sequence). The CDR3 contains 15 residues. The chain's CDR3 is CASSSTSGNYNEQFF. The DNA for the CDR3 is TGTGCCAGCAGTTCGACTAGCGGGAATTACAATGAGCAGTTCTTC.

Written as DNA, the CDR3 is TGTGCCAGCAGTGATGGGAGGGTCTCCCCTCTCGAGCAGTACTTC. It yields the protein CASSDGRVSPLEQYF. The chain joins TRBV2 to TRBJ2-7; 7 nucleotides line up with TRBD2. The germline CDR1 and CDR2 sequences are SNHLY and FYNNEI. This CDR3 is 15 amino acids long. The junction had 11 bases not matched to a gene; V was cut back by 3 bases and J by 6 bases.